One and the same sample provided the 19 T cell receptor beta chains below, sequenced in a study of T cell changes during pregnancy in multiple sclerosis. Here immunoSEQ multiplex PCR was the method, and the copy in TCRdb shows in-frame clones only, minus some. The sample contains some 54,000 clones, roughly 93% of which appear only once. This specimen was peripheral blood, taken after pregnancy. The receptors derive from a female donor with multiple sclerosis, enrolled in a pregnancy study.

V usage is TRBV6-5 and J usage is TRBJ2-2, with a weak D call TRBD2 (5 bases). This CDR3 comprises 15 residues. Germline V gene data show CDR1 as MNHEY and CDR2 as SVGAGI. Trimming removed 5 bases at V and 2 bases at J, with 12 bases between. The CDR3 DNA is TGTGCCAGCAGTCGGACTCGCTACAACACCGGGGAGCTGTTTTTT. The encoded protein is CASSRTRYNTGELFF.

J is TRBJ2-7 and V is TRBV30; 9 nucleotides align to TRBD1. V dropped 4 bases and J dropped 3; count of bases not matched to a gene: 1. Looked up from germline, CDR1 is GTSNPN and CDR2 is SVGIG (reference sequence). The CDR3 runs 12 residues. CDR3 bases: TGTGCCTGGATGGGACAGGGCTACGAGCAGTACTTC. It codes for CAWMGQGYEQYF.

This chain links TRBV6-6 with TRBJ1-1; D gene uncertain. This CDR3 region has 14 residues. Trimming shortened V by 6 bases and J by 4 bases, and 15 bases separated the two germline ends. Per the germline V gene, CDR1 is MNHNY and CDR2 is SVGAGI (reference sequence). In DNA form, the CDR3 reads TGTGCCAGCAGGCTAGGCGTGGGTTTCACTGAAGCTTTCTTT. This sequence encodes CASRLGVGFTEAFF.

The chain employs TRBV10-3 and TRBJ2-1; D is unresolved. This CDR3 is built from 12 residues. V dropped 2 bases and J dropped 4 bases, with 3 bases sitting between them. Germline values: CDR1 ENHRY, CDR2 SYGVKD. The CDR3 coding sequence is TGTGCCATCAGTGAGGAGTACAATGAGCAGTTCTTC. Amino acid sequence: CAISEEYNEQFF.

The chain carries TRBV15 and TRBJ2-7; a weak D match, TRBD2 (6 bases). This CDR3 region has 14 residues. Germline CDR1 reads LNHNV; CDR2 reads YYDKDF (reference sequence). V was trimmed by 2 bases and J by 5 bases, leaving 13 bases between them. This CDR3 reads CATSRKRGINEQYF. As DNA, the CDR3 is TGTGCCACCAGCAGAAAACGCGGGATCAACGAGCAGTACTTC.

The V gene is TRBV6-6, the J gene TRBJ2-1; TRBD2 matches at 12 bases. Germline CDR1 and CDR2: MNHNY and SVGAGI (reference sequence). The CDR3 totals 14 residues. V shed 11 bases and J 4 bases; nucleotides not matched to a gene: 6. CDR3 region: CAGALAGGYNEQFF. DNA for the CDR3: TGTGCCGGGGCTCTAGCGGGAGGGTACAATGAGCAGTTCTTC.

The genes are TRBV5-8 and TRBJ2-3; 10 bases are shared with TRBD2. CDR3 length: 13 amino acids. V trimming: 9 bases; J trimming: 6 bases; junction bases outside the gene matches: 7. Germline CDR1 is SGHTS and CDR2 is YDEGEE. The CDR3: CATPSGRGDTQYF. The CDR3 bases are TGTGCCACCCCTAGCGGGAGAGGGGATACGCAGTATTTT.

The genes are TRBV7-2 and TRBJ2-1, with TRBD2 matching over 8 bases. CDR3 length equals 15 residues. Trimming removed 1 base from V and 8 bases from J; junction bases left unmatched: 7. CDR1 SGHTA and CDR2 FQGNSA come from the germline V gene. This CDR3 reads CASSLVGRAVDEQFF. For the CDR3, the DNA is TGTGCCAGCAGCTTAGTCGGGAGGGCGGTAGATGAGCAGTTCTTC. Full variable domain (rest looked up from reference TRBV7-2 and TRBJ2-1): GAGVSQSPSNKVTEKGKDVELRCDPISGHTALYWYRQSLGQGLEFLIYFQGNSAPDKSGLPSDRFSAERTGGSVSTLTIQRTQQEDSAVYLCASSLVGRAVDEQFFGPGTRLTVL.

V usage is TRBV4-3 and J usage is TRBJ2-5, with D possibly TRBD1 on 5 matching bases. The germline V gene has CDR1 LGHNA and CDR2 YSLEER. V was cut by 0 bases and J by 4 bases, with 12 bases left in between. The CDR3 totals 15 residues. CDR3 in amino acids: CASSQDRAGSETQYF. Here the CDR3 DNA reads TGCGCCAGCAGCCAAGATCGAGCAGGGTCAGAGACCCAGTACTTC.

The V gene is TRBV7-2, the J gene TRBJ1-1; D gene ambiguous. Trimming took 2 bases from V and 0 from J, leaving 7 bases between them. The CDR3 is 14 residues long. Germline-derived CDR1 and CDR2 are SGHTA and FQGNSA. This CDR3 is CASSLNILNTEAFF. CDR3 coding DNA: TGTGCCAGCAGCTTAAACATTTTGAACACTGAAGCTTTCTTT.

CDR3 in DNA: TGTGCCTGGAGTGTAACAGGGGCCTTAGGCTACACCTTC. Translating gives CAWSVTGALGYTF. This sequence joins TRBV30 and TRBJ1-2, with 7 bases matching TRBD1. J gave up 8 bases and V 0 bases, and 6 bases lay outside the gene matches. There are 13 residues in the CDR3. In germline, CDR1 is GTSNPN, CDR2 SVGIG (reference sequence).

CDR3: CASSERRGGEQYF. The CDR3 DNA reads as TGTGCCAGCAGTGAACGGAGGGGCGGCGAGCAGTACTTC. V and J are TRBV2 and TRBJ2-7; TRBD2 might be the D (6 bases). V was pared by 2 bases and J by 6 bases, with 11 bases between. This CDR3 comprises 13 residues. Germline lookup yields CDR1 SNHLY and CDR2 FYNNEI.

This clone was seen a few times. The chain has TRBV4-2 and TRBJ2-4, with D possibly being TRBD2 (6 bases). This CDR3 is 13 amino acids long. V was clipped by 2 bases and J by 10 bases, with 12 bases between them. Looked up from germline, CDR1 is LGHNA and CDR2 is YNFKEQ. CDR3 DNA sequence: TGTGCCAGCAGCCAAACCGGGACTCGTATTCAGTACTTC. Encoded protein: CASSQTGTRIQYF.

With regard to this clone: Distinct nucleotide sequences in the sample also encode this CDR3. The rearrangement uses TRBV27 and TRBJ2-4, with D possibly being TRBD1 (5 bases). The germline V gene encodes CDR1 MNHEY and CDR2 SMNVEV (reference sequence). The germline V and J ends were trimmed by 6 bases and 7 bases, with 19 bases remaining between them. This CDR3 has 15 residues. In nucleotides, the CDR3 is TGTGCCAGCAGCTTACAAGCCAGGGTCGGCAACATTCAGTACTTC. It specifies CASSLQARVGNIQYF.

The gene calls are TRBV7-2 and TRBJ1-1; D is ambiguous. Trimming took off 5 bases at V and 3 bases at J, with 13 bases between the two ends. The CDR3 loop spans 14 amino acids. CDR1 and CDR2 (germline): SGHTA, FQGNSA. The CDR3: CASSRRNRDTEAFF. Written as DNA, the CDR3 is TGTGCCAGCAGCAGGAGAAATCGGGACACTGAAGCTTTCTTT.

V gene TRBV27 combines with J gene TRBJ2-7; 8 bases line up with TRBD2. Germline trimming cut 6 bases from V and 9 bases from J; bases unmatched to any gene: 10. Germline V CDR1 and CDR2: MNHEY, SMNVEV (reference sequence). The CDR3 sequence is 13 residues long. CDR3 coding DNA: TGTGCCAGCAGAACAAGCGGGAGTTTGGTGCAGTACTTC. This translates into CASRTSGSLVQYF.

This chain links TRBV4-2 with TRBJ2-3, with TRBD2 matching 13 bases. CDR3 size: 16 residues. The germline gives CDR1 LGHNA, CDR2 YNFKEQ. Unmatched junction bases numbered 1, after V lost 0 bases and J lost 4 bases. CDR3 sequence (DNA): TGTGCCAGCAGCCAAGAACTAGCGGGAGGGCCAGATACGCAGTATTTT. It codes for CASSQELAGGPDTQYF.

V is TRBV4-2 and J is TRBJ2-5; 7 bases map to TRBD2. Germline CDR1 reads LGHNA; CDR2 reads YNFKEQ. The CDR3 has 16 amino acids. V lost 0 bases, J lost 4 bases, and 8 bases stayed unmatched. This chain's CDR3 is CASSQERGAGSETQYF. DNA for the CDR3: TGTGCCAGCAGCCAAGAGCGGGGAGCGGGATCAGAGACCCAGTACTTC.

The V and J genes are TRBV4-1 and TRBJ1-1; possibly TRBD1 for D (5 bases). The germline V gene has CDR1 MGHRA and CDR2 YSYEKL. This CDR3 spans 14 amino acids. The V and J ends lost 4 bases and 4 bases respectively, with 13 bases between them. Here the CDR3 DNA reads TGCGCCAGCAGCCCACGCCAGGGTGGCACTGAAGCTTTCTTT. Its protein product is CASSPRQGGTEAFF.